Sequencing of this T cell receptor (beta chain) was carried out in a study of blood T cells in healthy people across ages. Primed by a sample-barcoded 5' primer and a J-beta primer mix, a second PCR proceeded for 7 to 11 cycles. With 12 random nucleotides, a template-switch adaptor tagged each individual cDNA molecule. Each CDR3 protein is one row after TCRdb ran MiXCR on the 5' RACE reads. This sample has over 1,200,000 distinct CDR3 sequences, with almost 60% found just once. Regarding the study as a whole: Any conclusive comparison of naive versus antigen-experienced cells was prevented by using unsorted PBMCs.

Healthy Caucasian individuals from Russia aged about 6 to 90 served as donors. With respect to this clonotype: The antigen remains unidentified.

The CDR3 totals 13 residues. From germline, CDR1 is SEHNR and CDR2 FQNEAQ (reference sequence). This receptor was identified in a man between 18 and 29 years old in good health. Sequenced material: blood. The chain couples TRBV7-9 to TRBJ2-5; D uncertain. The better agreement between TRBJ2-1 and the DNA end casts doubt on the J call. CDR3 coding DNA: TGTGCCAGCAGCCAAATGTACCAAGAGACCCAGTTCTTC. Protein: CASSQMYQETQFF.